One sample yielded the 24 T cell receptor beta chains listed below, sequenced in a study of cytomegalovirus exposure and HLA in healthy donors. Repertoires were generated with immunoSEQ multiplex PCR, while TCRdb's copy carries only in-frame clones and drops some. The data contain some 240,000 clones, 86% of them singletons. Sequencing was performed on PBMCs. Every receptor here comes from a woman aged 25 to 39 in good health and CMV-seropositive.

This clone has a handful of counts. The CDR3 sequence: CASSYRDYYNEQFF. The CDR3 region has the DNA TGTGCCAGCAGCTACCGGGACTACTACAATGAGCAGTTCTTC. V gene TRBV6-1 combines with J gene TRBJ2-1, with 7 bases lining up with TRBD2. V lost 6 bases to trimming and J lost 3 bases; unmatched junction nucleotides: 5. This CDR3 region has 14 residues. In germline, CDR1 is MNHNS, CDR2 SASEGT.

This chain links TRBV7-6 with TRBJ2-2; D uncertain. Trimming pared 3 bases from V and 7 bases from J, leaving 6 bases between. The CDR3 spans 12 residues. Germline CDR1 SGHVS, CDR2 FNYEAQ. CDR3 nucleotides: TGTGCCAGCAGCTTCTTCCGCGGGGAGCTGTTTTTT. Its protein product is CASSFFRGELFF.

This chain links TRBV9 with TRBJ2-7, with TRBD2 matching 9 bases. With V trimmed by 2 bases and J by 5 bases, 5 bases remained unmatched. This CDR3 has 14 amino acids. The germline V gene encodes CDR1 SGDLS and CDR2 YYNGEE. CDR3 coding DNA: TGTGCCAGCAGCGTTGCTAGCGGGAACCACGAGCAGTACTTC. It specifies CASSVASGNHEQYF.

This chain joins TRBV28 and TRBJ2-1, with TRBD1 matching 8 bases. Germline V CDR1 and CDR2: MDHEN, SYDVKM. The CDR3 runs to 16 residues. With 3 bases clipped from V and 4 bases from J, the junction kept 8 bases outside the gene matches. CDR3 protein: CASSFHAGTGYNEQFF. DNA for the CDR3: TGTGCCAGCAGTTTCCACGCCGGGACAGGATACAATGAGCAGTTCTTC.

CDR3 sequence (DNA): TGTGCCAGCAGTGAATACTTTGACAGCCCGTCCTACGAGCAGTACTTC. This sequence encodes CASSEYFDSPSYEQYF. V usage is TRBV25-1 and J usage is TRBJ2-7; tentative D call: TRBD1 (5 bases). The germline V and J ends were trimmed by 0 bases and 1 base, with 13 bases remaining between them. Looked up from germline, CDR1 is MGHDK and CDR2 is SYGVNS. CDR3 size: 16 residues.

The chain uses TRBV5-1 and TRBJ1-1; a possible D gene is TRBD1 (5 bases). The CDR3 is 15 amino acids. Between the trimmed V and J ends, which lost 3 bases and 4 bases, there was a span of 16 bases. Germline V gene sequence: CDR1 SGHRS, CDR2 YFSETQ. CDR3 nucleotides: TGCGCCAGCAGCTCATTAAATGGCGGGGGCACTGAAGCTTTCTTT. Translating it yields CASSSLNGGGTEAFF.

This rearrangement joins TRBV6-1 to TRBJ1-1; no clear D gene. V was cut by 6 bases and J by 0 bases, with 14 bases left in between. The CDR3 has 15 amino acids. Germline CDR1 MNHNS, CDR2 SASEGT. Here the CDR3 DNA reads TGTGCCAGCAGGCTTAAGCGAAACTTGAACACTGAAGCTTTCTTT. Protein product: CASRLKRNLNTEAFF.

CDR3 sequence: CASSPYREGNTIYF. CDR3 coding DNA: TGTGCCAGCTCACCCTACCGTGAGGGAAACACCATATATTTT. J is TRBJ1-3 and V is TRBV18; no clear D gene. The germline gives CDR1 KGHSH, CDR2 LQKENI. Trimming took 3 bases from V and 4 from J, leaving 10 bases between them. This CDR3 has 14 amino acids.

This clone appeared a single time. V usage is TRBV19 and J usage is TRBJ2-7; tentative D call: TRBD1 (7 bases). The CDR3 sequence is 15 residues long. V lost 3 bases to trimming and J lost 6 bases, with 18 bases between them. Looked up from germline, CDR1 is LNHDA and CDR2 is SQIVND (reference sequence). In DNA form, the CDR3 reads TGTGCCAGTAGTATGGGGGGACAGAGCCTTAGCGAGCAGTACTTC. Translation: CASSMGGQSLSEQYF.

The J gene is TRBJ1-1, the V gene TRBV7-9; D remains ambiguous. Germline V lookup: CDR1 SEHNR, CDR2 FQNEAQ (reference sequence). V was pared by 1 base and J by 7 bases, with 10 bases between. CDR3 length: 13 amino acids. The CDR3 here is CASSLVGGSEAFF. The CDR3 DNA reads as TGTGCCAGCAGCTTAGTAGGCGGGAGTGAAGCTTTCTTT.

This clone was detected once. This sample includes further DNA sequences coding for the same CDR3. This chain joins TRBV19 and TRBJ2-1, with 10 positions matching TRBD2. Germline CDR1 and CDR2: LNHDA and SQIVND (reference sequence). CDR3 length: 13 residues. With 6 bases clipped from V and 4 bases from J, the junction kept 0 bases outside the gene matches. The CDR3 loop is CASRLAGYNEQFF. As DNA, the CDR3 is TGTGCCAGTAGACTAGCGGGATACAATGAGCAGTTCTTC.

CDR3 sequence (DNA): TGTGCCAGCAGCTTTGACGGGAGGACTGGAAACACCATATATTTT. Amino acid sequence: CASSFDGRTGNTIYF. This chain joins TRBV11-2 and TRBJ1-3, with D hard to call. V dropped 3 bases and J dropped 2 bases, with 11 bases sitting between them. CDR3 length: 15 amino acids. Looked up from germline, CDR1 is SGHAT and CDR2 is FQNNGV.

This clone showed up just once. The chain recombines TRBV28 with TRBJ1-5; D uncertain. The CDR3 extends over 13 amino acids. Germline V gene sequence: CDR1 MDHEN, CDR2 SYDVKM. The V end lost 5 bases, the J end lost 0 bases, and 5 bases lay between the germline ends. CDR3 coding DNA: TGTGCCAGCAGTCCCAGTAGCAATCAGCCCCAGCATTTT. It is translated as CASSPSSNQPQHF.

The chain joins TRBV5-4 to TRBJ1-2, with TRBD1 as a possible D gene (6 bases). V was cut by 3 bases and J by 5 bases, with 20 bases left in between. Germline values: CDR1 SGHNT, CDR2 YYREEE (reference sequence). The CDR3 runs 16 residues. CDR3 loop: CASSSLGGRDVYGYTF. DNA of the CDR3: TGTGCCAGCAGCTCTCTAGGGGGGAGGGACGTTTATGGCTACACCTTC.

This clone appeared a single time. The chain carries TRBV28 and TRBJ2-7, with 8 positions matching TRBD1. The germline V gene has CDR1 MDHEN and CDR2 SYDVKM. With V trimmed by 6 bases and J by 2 bases, 9 bases remained unmatched. The CDR3 covers 15 residues. Here the CDR3 reads CASSYGTGTTYEQYF. CDR3 sequence (DNA): TGTGCCAGCAGCTACGGGACAGGAACGACCTACGAGCAGTACTTC.

V is TRBV18 and J is TRBJ2-1; 12 nucleotides line up with TRBD2. Trimming removed 6 bases from V and 2 bases from J; junction bases left unmatched: 11. The CDR3 covers 18 residues. Germline V gene sequence: CDR1 KGHSH, CDR2 LQKENI. The CDR3 sequence: CASSPISSGRAPYNEQFF. CDR3 bases: TGTGCCAGCTCGCCGATCTCTAGCGGGAGGGCCCCCTACAATGAGCAGTTCTTC.

The chain combines TRBV15 with TRBJ2-4, with D tentatively TRBD2 (5 bases). Trimming took off 3 bases at V and 4 bases at J, with 10 bases between the two ends. The CDR3 consists of 14 residues. Germline assignment: CDR1 LNHNV and CDR2 YYDKDF (reference sequence). Here the CDR3 reads CATSRPGLKNIQYF. As DNA, the CDR3 is TGTGCCACCAGCAGGCCCGGACTTAAAAACATTCAGTACTTC.

The chain carries TRBV2 and TRBJ2-5, with a possible D match to TRBD1 (6 bases). This CDR3 has 14 residues. Germline CDR1 and CDR2: SNHLY and FYNNEI. Trimming pared 7 bases from V and 5 bases from J, leaving 17 bases between. CDR3 region: CASTQGFRAETQYF. In DNA, the CDR3 is TGTGCCAGCACACAGGGTTTCCGTGCGGAGACCCAGTACTTC.

This clone was detected once. The chain is built from TRBV27 and TRBJ2-7; 7 bases match TRBD2. V shed 2 bases, J shed 2 bases, and the junction held 6 bases outside the gene matches. The CDR3 spans 15 residues. From germline, CDR1 is MNHEY and CDR2 SMNVEV (reference sequence). CDR3 nucleotides: TGTGCCAGCAGTTTAAGTATAGCGGGCGCCTACGAGCAGTACTTC. Translating gives CASSLSIAGAYEQYF.

V is TRBV7-9 and J is TRBJ1-2; 9 bases match TRBD1. CDR3 size: 13 residues. V trimming: 4 bases; J trimming: 8 bases; junction bases outside the gene matches: 5. Germline V gene lookup returns CDR1 SEHNR and CDR2 FQNEAQ (reference sequence). CDR3 nucleotide sequence: TGTGCCAGCAGCTGGGGACAGGGTAGCGGCTACACCTTC. This encodes CASSWGQGSGYTF.

The chain joins TRBV30 to TRBJ1-3; no clear D. The CDR3 loop spans 14 amino acids. V lost 5 bases and J lost 0, with 11 bases in between. Germline V lookup: CDR1 GTSNPN, CDR2 SVGIG (reference sequence). CDR3 protein: CAWAIHNSGNTIYF. Written as DNA, the CDR3 is TGTGCCTGGGCCATACACAACTCTGGAAACACCATATATTTT.

This chain links TRBV29-1 with TRBJ1-2; D is possibly TRBD1 (6 bases). The V and J ends lost 5 bases and 1 base respectively, with 23 bases between them. The CDR3 extends over 17 amino acids. The germline CDR1 and CDR2 sequences are SQVTM and ANQGSEA. CDR3 in amino acids: CSVRASTGRDINYGYTF. CDR3 sequence (DNA): TGCAGCGTTCGGGCCTCGACAGGCAGGGACATTAACTATGGCTACACCTTC.

The V gene is TRBV7-3, the J gene TRBJ2-1; 9 nucleotides line up with TRBD2. Losses at the gene ends were 5 bases for V and 7 bases for J; bases not matched to a gene: 6. CDR1 is SGHTA and CDR2 is FQGTGA in the germline V gene. The CDR3 spans 14 residues. This CDR3 is CASSPWTSDNEQFF. As DNA, the CDR3 is TGTGCCAGCAGCCCCTGGACTAGCGATAATGAGCAGTTCTTC.

The V and J genes are TRBV20-1 and TRBJ2-1; D remains ambiguous. CDR1 is DFQATT, CDR2 SNEGSKA, per germline (reference sequence). The V gene lost 2 bases and the J gene lost 4 bases, with 3 bases spanning the gap. The CDR3 is 11 residues long. CDR3 DNA: TGCAGTGCTAGACCATACAATGAGCAGTTCTTC. Residues: CSARPYNEQFF.